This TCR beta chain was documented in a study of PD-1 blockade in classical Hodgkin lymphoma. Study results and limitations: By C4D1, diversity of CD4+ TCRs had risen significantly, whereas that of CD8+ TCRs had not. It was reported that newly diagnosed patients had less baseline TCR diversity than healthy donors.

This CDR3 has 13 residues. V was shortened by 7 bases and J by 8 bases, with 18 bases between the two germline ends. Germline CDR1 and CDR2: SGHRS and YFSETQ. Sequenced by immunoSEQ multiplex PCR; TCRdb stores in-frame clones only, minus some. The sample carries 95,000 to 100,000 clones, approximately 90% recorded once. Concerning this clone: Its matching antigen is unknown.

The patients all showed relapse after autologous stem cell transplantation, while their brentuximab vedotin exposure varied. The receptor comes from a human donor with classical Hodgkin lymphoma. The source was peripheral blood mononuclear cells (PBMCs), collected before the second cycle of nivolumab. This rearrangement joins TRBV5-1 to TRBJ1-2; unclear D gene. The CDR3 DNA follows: TGCGCCAGCGCCCAGGACGGAACGGGAGGCTACACCTTC. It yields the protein CASAQDGTGGYTF.